A single sample gave rise to the 29 T cell receptor beta chains below, sequenced in a study of control samples from healthy donors and cancer patients. The assay was immunoSEQ multiplex PCR, and TCRdb's table has in-frame clones only and misses some. Of around 75,000 clones listed, 85% to 95% were seen once; the top ten hold 4.5% to 7.5%. Material: blood. These receptors all stem from an older woman in good health.

The rearrangement links TRBV6-5 to TRBJ2-2, with TRBD1 matching over 8 bases. In germline, CDR1 is MNHEY, CDR2 SVGAGI. The J segment lost 6 bases and the V segment lost 8 bases, leaving 5 bases of the junction unmatched. The CDR3 runs to 13 residues. The CDR3 DNA reads TGTGCCAGCCCCAGGGGGCCGGCCGGGGAGCTGTTTTTT. Its protein is CASPRGPAGELFF.

This chain connects TRBV7-9 to TRBJ1-2, with TRBD1 matching over 8 bases. Germline CDR1 and CDR2: SEHNR and FQNEAQ (reference sequence). The J segment lost 3 bases and the V segment lost 0 bases, leaving 6 bases of the junction unmatched. This CDR3 comprises 16 residues. The CDR3 DNA follows: TGTGCCAGCAGCTTAGCTGGACAGGGAAGACACTATGGCTACACCTTC. Amino acids: CASSLAGQGRHYGYTF.

CDR3 in amino acids: CASSFGLNYGYTF. For the CDR3, the DNA is TGTGCCAGCAGTTTCGGACTTAACTATGGCTACACCTTC. V is TRBV28 and J is TRBJ1-2; unclear D gene. Germline V gives CDR1 MDHEN, CDR2 SYDVKM. Trimming stripped 3 bases from V and 1 base from J, with 6 bases between. The CDR3 has 13 amino acids.

This sequence joins TRBV18 and TRBJ2-5; 7 nucleotides match TRBD2. V lost 5 bases to trimming and J lost 1 base; unmatched junction nucleotides: 10. The CDR3 is made up of 16 amino acids. Germline values: CDR1 KGHSH, CDR2 LQKENI. The CDR3 DNA reads TGTGCCAGCTCAGACCCCTCCCGGGAGGTCCAAGAGACCCAGTACTTC. Translated, it gives CASSDPSREVQETQYF.

About this clone: An end of the junction differs from the germline gene, which may be a read error. This rearrangement joins TRBV7-7 to TRBJ2-1; 11 bases line up with TRBD1. There are 15 residues in the CDR3. Germline CDR1 is SSHAT and CDR2 is FNYEAQ (reference sequence). Here the CDR3 reads CASSPGTGGRNEQFF. DNA for the CDR3: TGTGCTAGCAGCCCCGGGACAGGGGGTCGCAATGAGCAGTTCTTC. The full variable domain, with the rest looked up from reference TRBV7-7 and TRBJ2-1, is GAGVSQSPRYKVTKRGQDVTLRCDPISSHATLYWYQQALGQGPEFLTYFNYEAQPDKSGLPSDRFSAERPEGSISTLTIQRTEQRDSAMYRCASSPGTGGRNEQFFGPGTRLTVL.

The rearrangement links TRBV11-2 to TRBJ1-2, with a possible D match to TRBD1 (5 bases). The CDR3 has 15 amino acids. V lost 2 bases, J lost 3 bases, and 13 bases lay in between. In germline, CDR1 is SGHAT, CDR2 FQNNGV. The CDR3 sequence: CASSLRQGSDYGYTF. The CDR3 nucleotides read TGTGCCAGCAGCTTACGGCAGGGCAGTGACTATGGCTACACCTTC.

The chain recombines TRBV7-2 with TRBJ2-1; 13 positions agree with TRBD2. Germline CDR1 is SGHTA and CDR2 is FQGNSA. V dropped 5 bases and J dropped 8; count of bases not matched to a gene: 6. This CDR3 contains 15 residues. The CDR3 spells CASSLWTSGSYEQFF. The CDR3 DNA reads as TGTGCCAGCAGCCTTTGGACTAGCGGGAGTTATGAGCAGTTCTTC.

The CDR3 sequence is CASGSLHDRVYYGYTF. In nucleotides, the CDR3 is TGTGCTAGTGGTTCGTTACATGACAGGGTTTACTATGGCTACACCTTC. The chain combines TRBV12-5 with TRBJ1-2; 7 positions match TRBD1. This CDR3 is 16 amino acids long. J was trimmed by 3 bases and V by 4 bases; bases with no gene match: 11. Germline-derived CDR1 and CDR2 are LGHNT and FRNRAP.

The chain combines TRBV7-9 with TRBJ1-3; D unclear. Germline loops: CDR1 SEHNR, CDR2 FQNEAQ (reference sequence). The germline V and J ends were trimmed by 5 bases and 0 bases, with 20 bases remaining between them. This CDR3 contains 18 residues. As DNA, the CDR3 is TGTGCCAGCAGCACCGACCCCTACGGCCGGAGCTCTGGAAACACCATATATTTT. Protein sequence: CASSTDPYGRSSGNTIYF.

V is TRBV6-1 and J is TRBJ1-1; D might be TRBD1 (5 bases). There are 13 residues in the CDR3. CDR1 is MNHNS and CDR2 is SASEGT in the germline V gene. V shed 3 bases and J shed 5 bases, with 10 bases lying between them. CDR3 residues: CASSDGGGTEAFF. The CDR3 DNA sequence: TGTGCCAGCAGTGACGGGGGGGGAACTGAAGCTTTCTTT.

The V call is TRBV24-1, the J call TRBJ2-3; 12 nucleotides align to TRBD2. CDR1 and CDR2 from the germline V gene are KGHDR and SFDVKD. V trimming: 3 bases; J trimming: 1 base; junction bases outside the gene matches: 4. There are 17 residues in the CDR3. Here the CDR3 reads CATSDTGTSGRTDTQYF. CDR3 sequence (DNA): TGTGCCACCAGTGATACCGGGACTAGCGGGCGCACAGATACGCAGTATTTT.

The chain uses TRBV7-3 and TRBJ2-3; 7 bases fit TRBD1. J gave up 3 bases and V 4 bases, and 13 bases lay outside the gene matches. The germline CDR1 and CDR2 sequences are SGHTA and FQGTGA. The CDR3 runs to 17 residues. The CDR3 sequence: CASSSEHRQGMTDTQYF. CDR3 bases: TGTGCCAGCAGCTCCGAACACCGACAGGGAATGACAGATACGCAGTATTTT.

The chain combines TRBV11-3 with TRBJ2-7; possible D gene TRBD2, 6 bases. The CDR3 extends over 16 amino acids. V lost 5 bases and J lost 7, with 24 bases in between. The germline CDR1 and CDR2 sequences are SGHNT and YENEEA. The CDR3 is CASSPGWVADRGEQYF. The CDR3 region has the DNA TGTGCCAGCAGCCCCGGTTGGGTAGCGGACCGGGGGGAGCAGTACTTC.

The genes are TRBV24-1 and TRBJ2-1; no firm D call. The CDR3 consists of 12 residues. V lost 1 base and J 12 bases, leaving 9 bases between the germline ends. Looked up from germline, CDR1 is KGHDR and CDR2 is SFDVKD. CDR3: CATSDLMTGQFF. CDR3 DNA: TGTGCCACCAGTGATTTAATGACGGGGCAGTTCTTC.

J is TRBJ2-1 and V is TRBV5-1, with TRBD2 matching over 14 bases. The CDR3 extends over 16 amino acids. Germline loops: CDR1 SGHRS, CDR2 YFSETQ. V was pared by 2 bases and J by 6 bases, with 4 bases of the junction left unmatched. CDR3 residues: CASSLGTSGSRNEQFF. The DNA of the CDR3 is TGCGCCAGCAGCTTAGGGACTAGCGGGAGTCGCAATGAGCAGTTCTTC.

V gene TRBV6-6 combines with J gene TRBJ1-4; 9 bases match TRBD1. Germline trimming cut 6 bases from V and 5 bases from J; bases unmatched to any gene: 7. This CDR3 comprises 15 residues. From germline, CDR1 is MNHNY and CDR2 SVGAGI (reference sequence). The CDR3 here is CASRQTGQGNEKLFF. For the CDR3, the DNA is TGTGCCAGCAGACAGACGGGACAGGGAAATGAAAAACTGTTTTTT.

The gene calls are TRBV6-2 or TRBV6-3 and TRBJ2-6, with unresolved D. The germline V gene encodes CDR1 MNHEY and CDR2 SVGEGT. The CDR3 length is 16 residues. Trimming removed 6 bases at V and 2 bases at J, with 14 bases between. The CDR3 DNA follows: TGTGCCAGCAGCCCTAGGGTAGTTACTGGGGCCAACGTCCTGACTTTC. It specifies CASSPRVVTGANVLTF.

This chain joins TRBV11-3 and TRBJ1-1; D is ambiguous. There are 14 residues in the CDR3. Germline assignment: CDR1 SGHNT and CDR2 YENEEA. V gave up 1 base and J gave up 4 bases, with 10 bases separating them. The CDR3 sequence: CASSLGVGSTEAFF. The CDR3 DNA sequence: TGTGCCAGCAGCTTAGGAGTCGGGAGCACTGAAGCTTTCTTT.

The chain uses TRBV7-3 and TRBJ2-5; TRBD1 matches 11 bases. The CDR3 is 16 residues long. The junction had 5 bases not matched to a gene; V was cut back by 1 base and J by 4 bases. Germline CDR1 reads SGHTA; CDR2 reads FQGTGA. The DNA of the CDR3 is TGTGCCAGCAGCTTAAATGGACAGGGGGCTGTAGAGACCCAGTACTTC. Translating it yields CASSLNGQGAVETQYF.

The chain employs TRBV11-2 and TRBJ2-7, with D possibly TRBD2 on 6 matching bases. The CDR3 contains 15 residues. Germline assignment: CDR1 SGHAT and CDR2 FQNNGV. Deletions cut 1 base from V and 0 bases from J, with 10 bases between. CDR3 bases: TGTGCCAGCAGCTTAGCCATCGGGGGCTCCTACGAGCAGTACTTC. Protein: CASSLAIGGSYEQYF.

The V gene is TRBV28, the J gene TRBJ2-7, with a tentative D call TRBD2 (7 bases). The V gene lost 6 bases and the J gene lost 6 bases, with 24 bases spanning the gap. CDR1 and CDR2 from the germline V gene are MDHEN and SYDVKM. The CDR3 is made up of 16 amino acids. The DNA for the CDR3 is TGTGCCAGCAGGGGTGGGGGCAGCGGGATCCTTCCCGAGCAGTACTTC. Its translation: CASRGGGSGILPEQYF. Based on the CDR3 plus reference TRBV28 and TRBJ2-7, the full variable domain is DVKVTQSSRYLVKRTGEKVFLECVQDMDHENMFWYRQDPGLGLRLIYFSYDVKMKEKGDIPEGYSVSREKKERFSLILESASTNQTSMYLCASRGGGSGILPEQYFGPGTRLTVT.

The chain carries TRBV5-4 and TRBJ2-4, with 7 positions matching TRBD1. Germline loops: CDR1 SGHNT, CDR2 YYREEE (reference sequence). Trimming cost V 4 bases and J 3 bases; bases outside gene matches: 4. This CDR3 is 14 amino acids long. The CDR3 here is CASSPGQLKNIQYF. As DNA, the CDR3 is TGTGCCAGCAGCCCGGGACAGCTCAAAAACATTCAGTACTTC.

J is TRBJ2-3 and V is TRBV6-5, with TRBD1 matching over 7 bases. V shed 6 bases, J shed 1 base, and the junction held 4 bases outside the gene matches. There are 14 residues in the CDR3. CDR1 is MNHEY and CDR2 is SVGAGI in the germline V gene. DNA for the CDR3: TGTGCCAGCAGCGATGGACAGGGCACAGATACGCAGTATTTT. Amino acids: CASSDGQGTDTQYF.

The chain joins TRBV7-8 to TRBJ2-7, with 7 positions matching TRBD2. Trimming removed 2 bases from V and 0 bases from J; junction bases left unmatched: 7. The CDR3 loop spans 16 amino acids. Germline V gene sequence: CDR1 SGHVS, CDR2 FQNEAQ. The CDR3 here is CASSLTEAGNSYEQYF. In DNA form, the CDR3 reads TGTGCCAGCAGCTTAACTGAAGCGGGGAACTCCTACGAGCAGTACTTC.

The chain carries TRBV2 and TRBJ2-1; 12 bases line up with TRBD1. CDR1 and CDR2 (germline): SNHLY, FYNNEI. There are 17 residues in the CDR3. V lost 0 bases, J lost 5 bases, and 5 bases stayed unmatched. The CDR3 spells CASSEAGTGGSDNEQFF. DNA for the CDR3: TGTGCCAGCAGTGAAGCCGGGACAGGGGGCAGCGACAATGAGCAGTTCTTC. Full variable domain (remainder filled in from reference TRBV2 and TRBJ2-1): EPEVTQTPSHQVTQMGQEVILRCVPISNHLYFYWYRQILGQKVEFLVSFYNNEISEKSEIFDDQFSVERPDGSNFTLKIRSTKLEDSAMYFCASSEAGTGGSDNEQFFGPGTRLTVL.

V and J are TRBV9 and TRBJ2-6; 9 nucleotides align to TRBD1. Per germline, CDR1 SGDLS and CDR2 YYNGEE. After removal of 4 bases from V and 3 bases from J, the junction contained 14 bases not matched to a gene. This CDR3 has 19 residues. CDR3 residues: CASSFQQGAGGFGANVLTF. In DNA, the CDR3 is TGTGCCAGCAGCTTCCAACAGGGGGCTGGCGGCTTTGGGGCCAACGTCCTGACTTTC.

The chain couples TRBV28 to TRBJ1-1; D remains ambiguous. Trimming shortened V by 6 bases and J by 8 bases, and 10 bases separated the two germline ends. This CDR3 is built from 11 residues. The germline gives CDR1 MDHEN, CDR2 SYDVKM. The CDR3 sequence: CASSHVLEAFF. The DNA for the CDR3 is TGTGCCAGCAGCCACGTACTGGAAGCTTTCTTT.

CDR3 sequence (DNA): TGTGCCAGTAGATGGGCGGGAGGGCCTGGGGCCAACGTCCTGACTTTC. Its protein is CASRWAGGPGANVLTF. The chain is built from TRBV19 and TRBJ2-6; TRBD2 matches at 9 bases. The CDR3 is 16 amino acids. Losses at the gene ends were 6 bases for V and 2 bases for J; bases not matched to a gene: 5. The germline V gene has CDR1 LNHDA and CDR2 SQIVND (reference sequence).

The chain has TRBV29-1 and TRBJ2-7; 7 bases align to TRBD2. Germline loops: CDR1 SQVTM, CDR2 ANQGSEA. Trimming took 7 bases from V and 6 from J; bases not matched to a gene: 12. The CDR3 sequence is 13 residues long. The CDR3 DNA reads as TGCAGCGCCGGCTGGGCTAGCGGAGGCGAGCAGTACTTC. This codes for CSAGWASGGEQYF.